The 29 T cell receptor beta chains below come from one sample, sequenced in a study of blood T cell repertoires in COVID-19. Assay: immunoSEQ multiplex PCR; the TCRdb copy retains only in-frame clones and omits some. The sample includes 260,000 or so clones, around 88% of them seen just once. Sequencing was performed on peripheral blood. These receptor sequences come from an elderly man with acute or convalescent COVID-19.

The rearrangement joins TRBV12-3 or TRBV12-4 to TRBJ1-4, with a possible D match to TRBD1 (5 bases). The CDR3 extends over 13 amino acids. The V gene lost 2 bases and the J gene lost 7 bases, with 8 bases spanning the gap. CDR3 DNA: TGTGCCAGCAGTTTATCAGGGTCTGAAAAACTGTTTTTT. Translated, it gives CASSLSGSEKLFF.

CDR3 in DNA: TGTGCCAGCACCCACGGGTTCCCCCAGTACTTC. The encoded protein is CASTHGFPQYF. The rearrangement uses TRBV5-8 and TRBJ2-7; D not certain. Germline V gives CDR1 SGHTS, CDR2 YDEGEE. The CDR3 extends over 11 amino acids. Between the trimmed V and J ends, which lost 6 bases and 10 bases, there was a span of 14 bases. The full variable domain, in which reference TRBV5-8 and TRBJ2-7 provide the parts outside the CDR3, is EAGVTQSPTHLIKTRGQQATLRCSPISGHTSVYWYQQALGLGLQFLLWYDEGEERNRGNFPPRFSGRQFPNYSSELNVNALELEDSALYLCASTHGFPQYFGPGTRLTVT.

The chain employs TRBV6-5 and TRBJ1-1, with D possibly TRBD1 on 6 matching bases. The CDR3 totals 14 residues. Trimming left V 6 bases short and J 4 bases short, with 15 bases between. Germline CDR1 is MNHEY and CDR2 is SVGAGI. The CDR3 nucleotides read TGTGCCAGCAGAACTACAGGGCGCGGCACTGAAGCTTTCTTT. Translated: CASRTTGRGTEAFF.

This rearrangement joins TRBV6-2 or TRBV6-3 to TRBJ1-1; D remains unclear. The germline V and J ends were trimmed by 1 base and 3 bases, with 6 bases remaining between them. The CDR3 is 13 amino acids. Germline V gene lookup returns CDR1 MNHEY and CDR2 SVGEGT. CDR3 sequence (DNA): TGTGCCAGCAGTTACTTCCAGGACACTGAAGCTTTCTTT. As protein: CASSYFQDTEAFF.

The chain uses TRBV7-9 and TRBJ2-1; 9 nucleotides agree with TRBD2. V lost 1 base, J lost 7 bases, and 5 bases stayed unmatched. CDR3 length equals 15 residues. Germline CDR1 reads SEHNR; CDR2 reads FQNEAQ (reference sequence). CDR3 loop: CASSLEAGGKNEQFF. CDR3 nucleotides: TGTGCCAGCAGCTTAGAAGCGGGGGGTAAGAATGAGCAGTTCTTC.

This clone has a count of ten or more. Other DNA variants within this sample encode the same CDR3. The V and J genes are TRBV5-1 and TRBJ2-2, with D hard to call. V dropped 0 bases and J dropped 0 bases, with 6 bases sitting between them. Germline values: CDR1 SGHRS, CDR2 YFSETQ. The CDR3 runs to 15 residues. CDR3 sequence reads: CASSLGRANTGELFF. The CDR3 nucleotides read TGCGCCAGCAGCTTGGGTCGGGCGAACACCGGGGAGCTGTTTTTT.

In regard to this clone: Within the sample, other DNA sequences also encode this same CDR3. The rearrangement joins TRBV19 to TRBJ2-1, with no clear D. The CDR3 length is 14 residues. V was shortened by 0 bases and J by 0 bases, with 3 bases between the two germline ends. Germline-derived CDR1 and CDR2 are LNHDA and SQIVND (reference sequence). The CDR3 loop is CASSIESSYNEQFF. CDR3 sequence (DNA): TGTGCCAGTAGTATAGAGAGCTCCTACAATGAGCAGTTCTTC. The full variable domain, rest sourced from reference TRBV19 and TRBJ2-1, is DGGITQSPKYLFRKEGQNVTLSCEQNLNHDAMYWYRQDPGQGLRLIYYSQIVNDFQKGDIAEGYSVSREKKESFPLTVTSAQKNPTAFYLCASSIESSYNEQFFGPGTRLTVL.

The V and J genes are TRBV27 and TRBJ2-7; no reliable D call. Germline loops: CDR1 MNHEY, CDR2 SMNVEV (reference sequence). This CDR3 comprises 12 residues. Between the trimmed V and J ends, which lost 6 bases and 3 bases, there was a span of 9 bases. The CDR3 protein is CASSRLGYEQYF. As DNA, the CDR3 is TGTGCCAGCAGCAGACTGGGCTACGAGCAGTACTTC.

V and J are TRBV7-2 and TRBJ1-1; a possible D gene is TRBD1 (6 bases). V was trimmed by 5 bases and J by 6 bases, leaving 16 bases between them. The CDR3 extends over 14 amino acids. The germline gives CDR1 SGHTA, CDR2 FQGNSA. CDR3: CASSLGQFRSEAFF. The CDR3 DNA reads TGTGCCAGCAGCCTCGGACAGTTTCGCTCTGAAGCTTTCTTT.

The V and J genes are TRBV5-1 and TRBJ2-5; a weak D match, TRBD1 (5 bases). Germline assignment: CDR1 SGHRS and CDR2 YFSETQ. The CDR3 has 13 amino acids. V was clipped by 3 bases and J by 4 bases, with 10 bases between them. As DNA, the CDR3 is TGCGCCAGCAGCTCTTCAGGGTCAGAGACCCAGTACTTC. Its translation is CASSSSGSETQYF.

The genes are TRBV18 and TRBJ2-1; TRBD2 matches at 7 bases. The germline gives CDR1 KGHSH, CDR2 LQKENI. The CDR3 length is 13 residues. V shed 4 bases and J 6 bases; nucleotides not matched to a gene: 3. The CDR3 spells CASSRDYINEQFF. Here the CDR3 DNA reads TGTGCCAGCTCACGGGACTACATCAATGAGCAGTTCTTC.

The chain couples TRBV5-1 to TRBJ2-5; 12 positions agree with TRBD2. V lost 7 bases and J lost 2; bases outside the gene matches: 6. Germline CDR1 reads SGHRS; CDR2 reads YFSETQ. The CDR3 length is 15 residues. CDR3 nucleotides: TGCGCCAGCCTCCAGACTAGCGGGAGACAAGAGACCCAGTACTTC. Its translation is CASLQTSGRQETQYF.

J is TRBJ1-2 and V is TRBV2; D is unclear. The CDR3 is made up of 13 amino acids. In germline, CDR1 is SNHLY, CDR2 FYNNEI. V was cut by 2 bases and J by 4 bases, with 8 bases left in between. DNA of the CDR3: TGTGCCAGCAGTGAATGGCAGGTCTATGGCTACACCTTC. It codes for CASSEWQVYGYTF.

J is TRBJ2-5 and V is TRBV29-1, with a weak D call TRBD1 (6 bases). This CDR3 has 12 amino acids. Per germline, CDR1 SQVTM and CDR2 ANQGSEA. The V and J ends lost 5 bases and 1 base respectively, with 8 bases between them. The CDR3: CSVLQGQETQYF. Here the CDR3 DNA reads TGCAGCGTTTTACAGGGCCAAGAGACCCAGTACTTC.

The V call is TRBV5-1, the J call TRBJ1-3; TRBD1 is a possible D gene (5 bases). Germline CDR1 and CDR2: SGHRS and YFSETQ. This CDR3 comprises 16 residues. The germline V and J ends were trimmed by 0 bases and 1 base, with 11 bases remaining between them. The CDR3 protein is CASSLGQQRSGNTIYF. The DNA of the CDR3 is TGCGCCAGCAGCTTGGGACAGCAAAGATCTGGAAACACCATATATTTT.

The rearrangement links TRBV3-1 (or the pseudogene TRBV3-2) to TRBJ2-1, with a possible D match to TRBD2 (5 bases). Germline-derived CDR1 and CDR2 are LGHDT and YNNKEL (reference sequence). The CDR3 consists of 14 residues. Trimming removed 1 base at V and 6 bases at J, with 10 bases between. Here the CDR3 DNA reads TGTGCCAGCAGCCAAGGGACCCGGGGCAATGAGCAGTTCTTC. It encodes CASSQGTRGNEQFF.

The chain links TRBV3-1 (or the pseudogene TRBV3-2) to TRBJ1-5; no definite D call. V gave up 6 bases and J gave up 4 bases, with 19 bases separating them. The length of the CDR3 is 16 residues. CDR1 is LGHDT and CDR2 is YNNKEL in the germline V gene (reference sequence). Written as DNA, the CDR3 is TGTGCCAGCAGTCAATCTTCCCGGGTCCAAAATCAGCCCCAGCATTTT. Residues: CASSQSSRVQNQPQHF.

The rearrangement links TRBV2 to TRBJ2-1; D gene ambiguous. CDR3 length: 11 residues. V was pared by 7 bases and J by 12 bases, with 13 bases between. Germline V gene lookup returns CDR1 SNHLY and CDR2 FYNNEI. CDR3 amino acids: CASTRESVQFF. For the CDR3, the DNA is TGTGCCAGCACTAGAGAATCTGTGCAGTTCTTC.

This chain joins TRBV5-1 and TRBJ2-2, with 7 bases that match TRBD1. V shed 6 bases and J 0 bases; nucleotides not matched to a gene: 2. The CDR3 has 14 residues. Germline V CDR1 and CDR2: SGHRS, YFSETQ. CDR3 nucleotides: TGCGCCAGCACTGACAGGGCGAACACCGGGGAGCTGTTTTTT. Protein sequence: CASTDRANTGELFF.

This clone was detected many times. This rearrangement joins TRBV3-1 (or the pseudogene TRBV3-2) to TRBJ2-7; TRBD1 matches at 9 bases. V lost 4 bases and J lost 7; bases outside the gene matches: 8. This CDR3 is built from 14 residues. Germline V lookup: CDR1 LGHDT, CDR2 YNNKEL (reference sequence). CDR3: CASSLQGAREEQYF. Written as DNA, the CDR3 is TGTGCCAGCAGCCTACAGGGGGCGCGGGAAGAGCAGTACTTC.

The table lists this clone with a count of one. This chain uses TRBV2 with TRBJ2-1; D possibly corresponds to TRBD1 (5 bases). V dropped 3 bases and J dropped 6 bases, with 12 bases sitting between them. Germline CDR1 SNHLY, CDR2 FYNNEI. This CDR3 contains 14 residues. This CDR3 is CASSEAGLVNEQFF. CDR3 coding DNA: TGTGCCAGCAGTGAGGCAGGGTTAGTCAATGAGCAGTTCTTC.

V gene TRBV3-1 (or the pseudogene TRBV3-2) combines with J gene TRBJ2-3; 16 nucleotides agree with TRBD2. This CDR3 is built from 17 residues. The junction had 1 base not matched to a gene; V was cut back by 4 bases and J by 0 bases. The germline CDR1 and CDR2 sequences are LGHDT and YNNKEL (reference sequence). The CDR3 bases are TGTGCCAGCAGCCGGGGACTAGCGGGAGGGAGCACAGATACGCAGTATTTT. As protein: CASSRGLAGGSTDTQYF.

This chain joins TRBV5-1 and TRBJ2-7; 7 nucleotides agree with TRBD1. The ends lost 1 base at V and 3 bases at J; junction bases unmatched: 7. The CDR3 is made up of 15 amino acids. Germline V CDR1 and CDR2: SGHRS, YFSETQ. The CDR3 coding sequence is TGCGCCAGCAGCTTGAGGGAGACAGGGTACTACGAGCAGTACTTC. It yields the protein CASSLRETGYYEQYF.

This sequence joins TRBV28 and TRBJ2-3, with D possibly TRBD2 on 6 matching bases. Germline V gene lookup returns CDR1 MDHEN and CDR2 SYDVKM. Trimming removed 10 bases at V and 1 base at J, with 18 bases between. This CDR3 region has 15 residues. CDR3 in DNA: TGTGCCACTACCTCCGCCGGGAGCGGCACAGATACGCAGTATTTT. Translating gives CATTSAGSGTDTQYF.

V usage is TRBV18 and J usage is TRBJ2-3; 8 positions agree with TRBD1. CDR1 is KGHSH, CDR2 LQKENI, per germline. V lost 3 bases and J lost 5; bases outside the gene matches: 7. This CDR3 is built from 15 residues. The CDR3 here is CASSPQVTGEDTQYF. The DNA of the CDR3 is TGTGCCAGCTCACCGCAGGTGACAGGGGAAGATACGCAGTATTTT.

The chain is built from TRBV5-1 and TRBJ2-7, with TRBD1 matching over 8 bases. The junction had 3 bases not matched to a gene; V was cut back by 2 bases and J by 5 bases. The CDR3 is made up of 13 amino acids. Per the germline V gene, CDR1 is SGHRS and CDR2 is YFSETQ. The CDR3 coding sequence is TGCGCCAGCAGCTTACAGGGGGTCAACGAGCAGTACTTC. Translated: CASSLQGVNEQYF. The entire variable domain, with the rest obtained from reference TRBV5-1 and TRBJ2-7, is as follows: KAGVTQTPRYLIKTRGQQVTLSCSPISGHRSVSWYQQTPGQGLQFLFEYFSETQRNKGNFPGRFSGRQFSNSRSEMNVSTLELGDSALYLCASSLQGVNEQYFGPGTRLTVT.

V is TRBV18 and J is TRBJ2-3; possibly TRBD2 for D (6 bases). CDR3 size: 14 residues. Trimming took off 3 bases at V and 3 bases at J, with 10 bases between the two ends. CDR1 is KGHSH, CDR2 LQKENI, per germline. Written as DNA, the CDR3 is TGTGCCAGCTCACCTCAGGAGGGTACAGATACGCAGTATTTT. It codes for CASSPQEGTDTQYF.

The chain has TRBV24-1 and TRBJ1-2; 9 bases agree with TRBD1. Germline assignment: CDR1 KGHDR and CDR2 SFDVKD. The CDR3 contains 14 residues. Trimming took 4 bases from V and 7 from J; bases not matched to a gene: 6. CDR3 residues: CATSDSDRGSGYTF. The CDR3 DNA follows: TGTGCCACCAGTGACTCGGACAGGGGAAGTGGCTACACCTTC.

CDR3 protein: CATSETRPGQLYYNEQFF. CDR3 DNA: TGTGCCACCAGCGAAACCCGTCCGGGACAGCTTTACTACAATGAGCAGTTCTTC. The chain combines TRBV24-1 with TRBJ2-1, with 7 bases matching TRBD1. J lost 3 bases, V lost 7 bases, and 17 bases had no gene match. Per the germline V gene, CDR1 is KGHDR and CDR2 is SFDVKD. There are 18 residues in the CDR3.